The source of this T cell receptor (beta chain) is a study of T cell responses to AZD1222 COVID-19 vaccine. Overall study results and limits: Compared with day 0, the breadth and depth of the Spike-specific TCR repertoire rose significantly after two doses of AZD1222. Unmutated variant regions are reportedly targeted by nearly half of spike-specific TCRs.

About this clone: Its antigen is unknown.

The repertoire was sequenced with immunoSEQ multiplex PCR; TCRdb's copy has only in-frame clones and lacks some. The sample includes 150,000 or so clones, approximately 88% seen only once; the top ten take more than 13%. The ends were cut back, 5 bases at V and 5 bases at J, with 21 bases in the middle. The CDR3 runs to 16 residues. Germline V gene lookup returns CDR1 SNHLY and CDR2 FYNNEI. Sequencing used peripheral blood, obtained on day 0 of AZD1222 vaccination. The gene calls are TRBV2 and TRBJ1-2, with a tentative D call TRBD1 (5 bases). The clonotype was recovered from an adult in good health. CDR3 amino acids: CASSFTFSGTLYGYTF. CDR3 nucleotide sequence: TGTGCCAGCAGTTTTACCTTTTCCGGGACTCTATATGGCTACACCTTC.